These T cell receptor beta chains were read from a single sample in a study of blood T cell repertoires in COVID-19. Sequencing used immunoSEQ multiplex PCR; TCRdb keeps in-frame clones, though not all of them. The repertoire holds more than 150,000 clones, with roughly 84% as singletons. Sequenced: PBMCs or T cells enriched from blood (not recorded which). The receptor source for this set is a woman aged 45-65 years who had recovered from COVID-19. CDR3s include the opening cysteine and the closing phenylalanine or tryptophan. D genes are given only for firm matches. Clone size is stated in some rows and not others, as once, few, many or a class when expanded.

>NA|TRBD2|TRBV27|TRBJ2-7
TGTGCCAGCAGGACTAGCGGAACCTACGAGCAGTACTTC
CASRTSGTYEQYF
>NA|NA|TRBV7-9|TRBJ1-1
TGTGCCAGCGCCCTGGGCAGGGACACTGAAGCTTTCTTT
CASALGRDTEAFF
>NA|TRBD1|TRBV27|TRBJ1-6
TGTGCCAGCAGTTCACCGGGACAGATAAATTCACCCCTCCACTTT
CASSSPGQINSPLHF
>NA|TRBD1|TRBV5-1|TRBJ1-2
TGCGCCAGCAGCTTAGCCGGGGACAGGGGGCTTAACTATGGCTACACCTTC
CASSLAGDRGLNYGYTF
>NA|TRBD1|TRBV27|TRBJ1-2
TGTGCCAGCATGACCCGGGACAGTATTTACGGCTACACCTTC
CASMTRDSIYGYTF
>NA|NA|TRBV18|TRBJ2-2
TGTGCCAGCTCACCACTTCCGGGTATTAACACCGGGGAGCTGTTTTTT
CASSPLPGINTGELFF
>NA|NA|TRBV6-2/TRBV6-3|TRBJ2-5
TGTGCCAGCAGTTACCCGACTTCCAGCGGCCAAGAGACCCAGTACTTC
CASSYPTSSGQETQYF
>NA|NA|TRBV6-1|TRBJ2-2
TGTGCCAGCAGTGAAGCGCTAAGCGCGGCGAACACCGGGGAGCTGTTTTTT
CASSEALSAANTGELFF
>NA|TRBD2|TRBV15|TRBJ2-1
TGTGCCACCAGCTGGCGGGGGAGCTCCTACAATGAGCAGTTCTTC
CATSWRGSSYNEQFF
>NA|TRBD1|TRBV11-1|TRBJ2-3
TGTGCCAGCAGCCTATCGGGACAGGGGAGGCGAGATACGCAGTATTTT
CASSLSGQGRRDTQYF
>NA|TRBD1|TRBV6-6|TRBJ1-4
TGTGCCAGCAGTCTACCGGGACAGGGCCCGTCCAGACTGTTTTTT
CASSLPGQGPSRLFF
>few|NA|TRBV7-2|TRBJ2-7
TGTGCCAGCAGCCTTTATTACTCCTACGAGCAGTACTTC
CASSLYYSYEQYF
>NA|NA|TRBV2|TRBJ2-7
TGTGCCAGCAGTCTGCGGCAAGGCTACGAGCAGTACTTC
CASSLRQGYEQYF
>once|TRBD1|TRBV2|TRBJ1-4
TGTGCCAGCAGTGGACAGGGCGGTATGTTTGGTGAAAAACTGTTTTTT
CASSGQGGMFGEKLFF